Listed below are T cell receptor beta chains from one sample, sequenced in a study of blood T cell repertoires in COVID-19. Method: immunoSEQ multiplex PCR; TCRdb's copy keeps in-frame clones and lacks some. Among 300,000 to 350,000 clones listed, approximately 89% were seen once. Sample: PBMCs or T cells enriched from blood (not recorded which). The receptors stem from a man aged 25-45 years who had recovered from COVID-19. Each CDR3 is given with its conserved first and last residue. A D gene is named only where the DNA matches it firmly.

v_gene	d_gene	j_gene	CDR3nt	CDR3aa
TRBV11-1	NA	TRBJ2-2	TGTGCCAGCAGCTACACAGAGAACACCGGGGAGCTGTTTTTT	CASSYTENTGELFF
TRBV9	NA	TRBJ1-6	TGTGCCAGCAGCCCTCAGACAGGCACTAATTCACCCCTCCACTTT	CASSPQTGTNSPLHF
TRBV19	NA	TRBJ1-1	TGTGCCAGTAGTAGACGGGATGTCACTGAAGCTTTCTTT	CASSRRDVTEAFF
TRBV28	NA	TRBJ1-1	TGTGCCAGCAGTCTAGAGGTCACTGAAGCTTTCTTT	CASSLEVTEAFF
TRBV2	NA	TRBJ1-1	TGTGCCAGCAGTGCACAGGTTGTAATGTTGGCTTTCTTT	CASSAQVVMLAFF
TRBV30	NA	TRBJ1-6	TGTGCCTGGAGTGTCAGGGGCCAGAGCTCCTATAATTCACCCCTCCACTTT	CAWSVRGQSSYNSPLHF
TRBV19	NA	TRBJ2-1	TGTGCCAGTCTGAGGGGGGGGTCACCCTACAATGAGCAGTTCTTC	CASLRGGSPYNEQFF
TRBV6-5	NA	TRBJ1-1	TGTGCCAGCAGCCTAGGTATATCAGGGGACACTGAAGCTTTCTTT	CASSLGISGDTEAFF
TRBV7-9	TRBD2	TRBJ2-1	TGTGCCAGCAGCTCCGGACTAGCGGGGGGCCGGGCCTACAATGAGCAGTTCTTC	CASSSGLAGGRAYNEQFF
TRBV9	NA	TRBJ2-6	TGTGCCAGCAGCATGACAGGTTCTGGGGCCAACGTCCTGACTTTC	CASSMTGSGANVLTF
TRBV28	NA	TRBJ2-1	TGTGCCAGCACCAAGATCCCCAGGGCACTTCGCAATGAGCAGTTCTTC	CASTKIPRALRNEQFF